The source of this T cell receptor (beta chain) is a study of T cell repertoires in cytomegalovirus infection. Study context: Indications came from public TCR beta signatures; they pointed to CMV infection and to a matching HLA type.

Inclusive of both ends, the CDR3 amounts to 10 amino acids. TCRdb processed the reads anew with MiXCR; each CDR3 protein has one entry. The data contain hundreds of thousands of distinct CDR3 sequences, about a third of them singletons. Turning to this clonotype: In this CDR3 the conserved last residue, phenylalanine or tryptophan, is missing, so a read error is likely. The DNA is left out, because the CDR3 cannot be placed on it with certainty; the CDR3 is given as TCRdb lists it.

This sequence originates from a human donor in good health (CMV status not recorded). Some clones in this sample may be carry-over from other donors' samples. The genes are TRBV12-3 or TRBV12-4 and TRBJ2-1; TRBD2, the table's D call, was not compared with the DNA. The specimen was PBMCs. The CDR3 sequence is CASSETAPFL.